Listed below are T cell receptor beta chains from one sample, sequenced in a study of blood T cell repertoires in COVID-19. Some clones are missing from TCRdb's copy, which holds only in-frame ones; the method was immunoSEQ multiplex PCR. The sample holds about 120,000 clones; about 80% are singletons and the top ten take approximately 16%. Sequencing was done on a sample of peripheral blood. The receptors shown here come from a man in his 60s with active or convalescent COVID-19. CDR3s include the opening cysteine and the closing phenylalanine or tryptophan. The order of the fields is D gene, V gene, J gene, CDR3 protein. A D gene is named only where the DNA matches it firmly.

.	TRBV12-3/TRBV12-4	TRBJ1-2	CASNPGLFYGYTF
.	TRBV5-4	TRBJ2-7	CASSLGRYEQYF
.	TRBV5-1	TRBJ2-3	CASSLVDFRTDTQYF
TRBD1	TRBV15	TRBJ2-2	CATSRDRGHGAGELFF
.	TRBV6-2/TRBV6-3	TRBJ2-1	CASSYLSRYEQFF
TRBD1	TRBV18	TRBJ2-1	CASSPLPGQLWEQFF
.	TRBV20-1	TRBJ1-4	CSARDEKLFF
.	TRBV28	TRBJ2-6	CASSLFGSGANVLTF
TRBD1	TRBV28	TRBJ2-7	CASSHLQGQGLEEQYF
TRBD1	TRBV30	TRBJ1-1	CAWSRDRVYTEAFF
.	TRBV5-6	TRBJ1-3	CASSPITAGDAGNTIYF
.	TRBV27	TRBJ1-2	CASSLSPGVANYGYTF
.	TRBV7-9	TRBJ1-1	CASSLHQGRKTEAFF
.	TRBV13	TRBJ2-3	CASSSLQGTDTQYF
.	TRBV24-1	TRBJ2-3	CATSGGWVRGLTFSTDTQYF
.	TRBV20-1	TRBJ2-7	CSASILEQYF
.	TRBV5-5	TRBJ2-1	CASSGANSYNEQFF
TRBD1	TRBV12-3/TRBV12-4	TRBJ2-1	CASKKGAGEQFF
.	TRBV11-1	TRBJ2-3	CASTPGTRGDTQYF
TRBD1	TRBV28	TRBJ1-5	CASSATGVGNQPQHF
TRBD2	TRBV24-1	TRBJ2-1	CATSDFRSSGSSYNEQFF
TRBD1	TRBV5-1	TRBJ1-2	CASSLHSGTGEGYTF
TRBD2	TRBV9	TRBJ2-1	CASSFRLAAYNEQFF
.	TRBV19	TRBJ1-4	CASSIRWRGEKLFF
TRBD1	TRBV5-6	TRBJ2-4	CASSPIWDREGIQYF
TRBD1	TRBV27	TRBJ2-2	CASSFRTGTGELFF
TRBD1	TRBV30	TRBJ1-2	CACSGQGKDYGYTF
TRBD1	TRBV9	TRBJ1-2	CASSVNRGGYGYTF
.	TRBV19	TRBJ2-1	CASSIFSNEQFF
TRBD2	TRBV7-2	TRBJ2-1	CASSPGGSVYNEQFF
.	TRBV2	TRBJ1-5	CASSSETTEPYSNQPQHF
.	TRBV7-3	TRBJ2-1	CASSLTGAAAYNEQFF
TRBD1	TRBV19	TRBJ1-5	CASTLGGRGNQPQHF
.	TRBV27	TRBJ2-7	CASSLRGPYEQYF
.	TRBV11-3	TRBJ2-2	CASSLGEVSTGELFF
.	TRBV6-5	TRBJ1-1	CASRGYRATEAFF
.	TRBV5-1	TRBJ1-3	CASRLSGGEGTIYF
.	TRBV19	TRBJ1-1	CASTSRGMNTEAFF
.	TRBV19	TRBJ1-1	CVSEPGQGGWTEAFF
.	TRBV3-1/TRBV3-2	TRBJ1-1	CASSPTDRNTEAFF
TRBD1	TRBV30	TRBJ2-3	CAWGTESTDTQYF
.	TRBV4-2	TRBJ1-1	CASSQGIGQSTEAFF
.	TRBV7-3	TRBJ2-3	CASSLSPDREVTDTQYF
TRBD2	TRBV5-4	TRBJ2-2	CASSPGTSGNTGELFF
.	TRBV5-4	TRBJ2-3	CASSLVQGADTQYF
.	TRBV10-3	TRBJ2-1	CAMSPGPGISDEQFF
TRBD2	TRBV6-2/TRBV6-3	TRBJ2-1	CASSYSPSGSISEQFF
.	TRBV10-3	TRBJ1-2	CAISGPRDYGYTF
.	TRBV6-2/TRBV6-3	TRBJ2-7	CASSQGNEQYF
.	TRBV28	TRBJ2-1	CASAVSGFNEQFF
TRBD2	TRBV18	TRBJ2-1	CASSPRTSPPYSGRAVEQFF
TRBD1	TRBV15	TRBJ1-5	CATSRDGTGGAWNQPQHF
.	TRBV3-1/TRBV3-2	TRBJ1-6	CASSQSSNNSPLHF
.	TRBV11-2	TRBJ2-3	CASSSPRVSTDTQYF
.	TRBV5-1	TRBJ1-1	CASRAQGNTEAFF